The rows below give T cell receptor beta chains drawn from one sample of a study of T cell changes during pregnancy in multiple sclerosis. The protocol was immunoSEQ multiplex PCR, while the TCRdb copy is restricted to in-frame clones and leaves out a portion. The sample includes tens of thousands of clones, around 94% seen only once; the top ten take roughly 2.1%. Material: peripheral blood, obtained in the second trimester of pregnancy. Receptor source: a female donor in good health, enrolled as a control in a pregnancy study. Both conserved end residues are part of each CDR3. The D gene is left open where the match is weak. Rows may omit the clone size; those that give it use once, few, many or a size class.

CDR3	DNA	D	size	V	J
CASRDRDRGSTGELFF	TGTGCCAGCAGAGATCGGGACAGGGGTAGCACCGGGGAGCTGTTTTTT	TRBD1	-	TRBV9	TRBJ2-2
CAWRGQGGQPQHF	TGTGCCTGGAGAGGGCAGGGAGGTCAGCCCCAGCATTTT	-	-	TRBV30	TRBJ1-5
CASSPNREGYTF	TGTGCCAGCTCACCAAACAGGGAAGGCTACACCTTC	-	-	TRBV18	TRBJ1-2
CASSLGAGGEKLFF	TGCGCCAGCAGCTTGGGGGCAGGAGGTGAAAAACTGTTTTTT	-	-	TRBV5-1	TRBJ1-4
CASRGGEKLFF	TGCGCCAGCCGAGGCGGAGAAAAACTGTTTTTT	-	-	TRBV5-1	TRBJ1-4
CASKVGGGNTEAFF	TGTGCCAGCAAAGTAGGTGGCGGGAACACTGAAGCTTTCTTT	-	few	TRBV5-6	TRBJ1-1
CASSRTDRVNGYTF	TGCGCCAGCAGCCGCACGGACAGGGTTAATGGCTACACCTTC	TRBD1	-	TRBV5-1	TRBJ1-2
CASSQAPRGPSGNTIYF	TGCGCCAGCAGCCAAGCGCCCAGGGGGCCTTCTGGAAACACCATATATTTT	TRBD1	-	TRBV4-3	TRBJ1-3
CASSNSGEAYNEQFF	TGCGCCAGCAGCAATAGCGGGGAGGCCTACAATGAGCAGTTCTTC	TRBD2	-	TRBV5-1	TRBJ2-1
CASSYGQAYGYTF	TGTGCCAGCAGTTACGGACAGGCCTATGGCTACACCTTC	TRBD1	-	TRBV6-5	TRBJ1-2
CASRFIIGTGWNEQFF	TGTGCCAGCAGGTTCATTATCGGGACAGGGTGGAATGAGCAGTTCTTC	TRBD1	-	TRBV28	TRBJ2-1
CASSSQGGASYEQYF	TGTGCCAGCAGCTCCCAGGGCGGGGCTTCCTACGAGCAGTACTTC	-	-	TRBV7-3	TRBJ2-7
CASSSDRARETQYF	TGTGCCAGCAGTTCTGACAGGGCGCGCGAGACCCAGTACTTC	TRBD1	-	TRBV27	TRBJ2-5
CASSLSGGQGETQYF	TGTGCCAGCAGCTTAAGCGGGGGTCAAGGGGAGACCCAGTACTTC	TRBD2	-	TRBV9	TRBJ2-5
CASNGRDYEQYF	TGTGCCAGCAACGGGAGGGACTACGAGCAGTACTTC	TRBD2	-	TRBV7-2	TRBJ2-7
CASSQGGGFTDTQYF	TGTGCCAGCAGCCAAGGGGGGGGCTTCACAGATACGCAGTATTTT	-	-	TRBV14	TRBJ2-3
CASRGLAGGRNEQFF	TGTGCCAGCAGGGGACTAGCGGGGGGGAGGAATGAACAGTTCTTC	TRBD2	-	TRBV27	TRBJ2-1
CASSQDIATQETQYF	TGCGCCAGCAGCCAAGATATAGCGACCCAAGAGACCCAGTACTTC	-	-	TRBV4-1	TRBJ2-5
CASSIPRRGEKLFF	TGTGCCAGTAGTATTCCCCGAAGAGGGGAAAAACTGTTTTTT	-	-	TRBV19	TRBJ1-4
CASSLAGTTNTEAFF	TGTGCCAGCAGCTTGGCCGGGACAACGAACACTGAAGCTTTCTTT	-	-	TRBV5-4	TRBJ1-1
CASSPGLANNEQFF	TGCGCCAGCAGCCCGGGACTAGCGAACAATGAGCAGTTCTTC	TRBD2	-	TRBV4-1	TRBJ2-1
CATHRDRNTGELFF	TGTGCCACTCACCGGGACAGGAACACCGGGGAGCTGTTTTTT	TRBD1	-	TRBV7-9	TRBJ2-2
CASTIQGSETQYF	TGTGCCAGCACCATACAGGGGTCGGAGACCCAGTACTTC	TRBD1	-	TRBV5-4	TRBJ2-5
CASRRGQLNEKLFF	TGTGCCAGCAGGAGGGGACAGCTTAATGAAAAACTGTTTTTT	TRBD1	-	TRBV27	TRBJ1-4
CASSPAFSGNTIYF	TGCGCCAGCAGCCCCGCGTTCTCTGGAAACACCATATATTTT	-	-	TRBV4-3	TRBJ1-3
CASSFYAGLSHGYTF	TGTGCCAGCAGCTTTTATGCAGGCCTCTCCCATGGCTACACCTTC	-	-	TRBV5-4	TRBJ1-2
CASSPQGAATNEKLFF	TGTGCCAGCTCACCACAGGGGGCAGCAACTAATGAAAAACTGTTTTTT	TRBD1	-	TRBV18	TRBJ1-4
CACPGQGGNSPLHF	TGTGCCTGCCCGGGACAGGGAGGGAATTCACCCCTCCACTTT	TRBD1	-	TRBV30	TRBJ1-6
CASSLLSTDSGANVLTF	TGTGCCAGCAGCTTATTGAGTACTGACTCTGGGGCCAACGTCCTGACTTTC	-	-	TRBV7-6	TRBJ2-6
CASSQDGRGRTDTQYF	TGCGCCAGCAGCCAAGACGGCAGGGGGAGGACAGATACGCAGTATTTT	-	-	TRBV4-3	TRBJ2-3
CSVEGHTGENTIYF	TGCAGCGTTGAGGGACATACCGGAGAAAACACCATATATTTT	-	-	TRBV29-1	TRBJ1-3
CASSIEQISNQPQHF	TGTGCCAGTAGTATAGAACAAATTAGCAATCAGCCCCAGCATTTT	-	-	TRBV19	TRBJ1-5
CASRDRGLYEQYF	TGTGCCAGCAGGGACAGGGGACTCTACGAGCAGTACTTC	TRBD1	-	TRBV2	TRBJ2-7
CAWSNGMRTEAFF	TGTGCCTGGAGTAACGGTATGCGCACTGAAGCTTTCTTT	-	few	TRBV30	TRBJ1-1
CAWAWGGMVSNQPQHF	TGTGCCTGGGCTTGGGGGGGGATGGTAAGCAATCAGCCCCAGCATTTT	-	-	TRBV30	TRBJ1-5
CAWSSTAGELFF	TGTGCCTGGAGTTCTACTGCCGGGGAGCTGTTTTTT	-	-	TRBV30	TRBJ2-2